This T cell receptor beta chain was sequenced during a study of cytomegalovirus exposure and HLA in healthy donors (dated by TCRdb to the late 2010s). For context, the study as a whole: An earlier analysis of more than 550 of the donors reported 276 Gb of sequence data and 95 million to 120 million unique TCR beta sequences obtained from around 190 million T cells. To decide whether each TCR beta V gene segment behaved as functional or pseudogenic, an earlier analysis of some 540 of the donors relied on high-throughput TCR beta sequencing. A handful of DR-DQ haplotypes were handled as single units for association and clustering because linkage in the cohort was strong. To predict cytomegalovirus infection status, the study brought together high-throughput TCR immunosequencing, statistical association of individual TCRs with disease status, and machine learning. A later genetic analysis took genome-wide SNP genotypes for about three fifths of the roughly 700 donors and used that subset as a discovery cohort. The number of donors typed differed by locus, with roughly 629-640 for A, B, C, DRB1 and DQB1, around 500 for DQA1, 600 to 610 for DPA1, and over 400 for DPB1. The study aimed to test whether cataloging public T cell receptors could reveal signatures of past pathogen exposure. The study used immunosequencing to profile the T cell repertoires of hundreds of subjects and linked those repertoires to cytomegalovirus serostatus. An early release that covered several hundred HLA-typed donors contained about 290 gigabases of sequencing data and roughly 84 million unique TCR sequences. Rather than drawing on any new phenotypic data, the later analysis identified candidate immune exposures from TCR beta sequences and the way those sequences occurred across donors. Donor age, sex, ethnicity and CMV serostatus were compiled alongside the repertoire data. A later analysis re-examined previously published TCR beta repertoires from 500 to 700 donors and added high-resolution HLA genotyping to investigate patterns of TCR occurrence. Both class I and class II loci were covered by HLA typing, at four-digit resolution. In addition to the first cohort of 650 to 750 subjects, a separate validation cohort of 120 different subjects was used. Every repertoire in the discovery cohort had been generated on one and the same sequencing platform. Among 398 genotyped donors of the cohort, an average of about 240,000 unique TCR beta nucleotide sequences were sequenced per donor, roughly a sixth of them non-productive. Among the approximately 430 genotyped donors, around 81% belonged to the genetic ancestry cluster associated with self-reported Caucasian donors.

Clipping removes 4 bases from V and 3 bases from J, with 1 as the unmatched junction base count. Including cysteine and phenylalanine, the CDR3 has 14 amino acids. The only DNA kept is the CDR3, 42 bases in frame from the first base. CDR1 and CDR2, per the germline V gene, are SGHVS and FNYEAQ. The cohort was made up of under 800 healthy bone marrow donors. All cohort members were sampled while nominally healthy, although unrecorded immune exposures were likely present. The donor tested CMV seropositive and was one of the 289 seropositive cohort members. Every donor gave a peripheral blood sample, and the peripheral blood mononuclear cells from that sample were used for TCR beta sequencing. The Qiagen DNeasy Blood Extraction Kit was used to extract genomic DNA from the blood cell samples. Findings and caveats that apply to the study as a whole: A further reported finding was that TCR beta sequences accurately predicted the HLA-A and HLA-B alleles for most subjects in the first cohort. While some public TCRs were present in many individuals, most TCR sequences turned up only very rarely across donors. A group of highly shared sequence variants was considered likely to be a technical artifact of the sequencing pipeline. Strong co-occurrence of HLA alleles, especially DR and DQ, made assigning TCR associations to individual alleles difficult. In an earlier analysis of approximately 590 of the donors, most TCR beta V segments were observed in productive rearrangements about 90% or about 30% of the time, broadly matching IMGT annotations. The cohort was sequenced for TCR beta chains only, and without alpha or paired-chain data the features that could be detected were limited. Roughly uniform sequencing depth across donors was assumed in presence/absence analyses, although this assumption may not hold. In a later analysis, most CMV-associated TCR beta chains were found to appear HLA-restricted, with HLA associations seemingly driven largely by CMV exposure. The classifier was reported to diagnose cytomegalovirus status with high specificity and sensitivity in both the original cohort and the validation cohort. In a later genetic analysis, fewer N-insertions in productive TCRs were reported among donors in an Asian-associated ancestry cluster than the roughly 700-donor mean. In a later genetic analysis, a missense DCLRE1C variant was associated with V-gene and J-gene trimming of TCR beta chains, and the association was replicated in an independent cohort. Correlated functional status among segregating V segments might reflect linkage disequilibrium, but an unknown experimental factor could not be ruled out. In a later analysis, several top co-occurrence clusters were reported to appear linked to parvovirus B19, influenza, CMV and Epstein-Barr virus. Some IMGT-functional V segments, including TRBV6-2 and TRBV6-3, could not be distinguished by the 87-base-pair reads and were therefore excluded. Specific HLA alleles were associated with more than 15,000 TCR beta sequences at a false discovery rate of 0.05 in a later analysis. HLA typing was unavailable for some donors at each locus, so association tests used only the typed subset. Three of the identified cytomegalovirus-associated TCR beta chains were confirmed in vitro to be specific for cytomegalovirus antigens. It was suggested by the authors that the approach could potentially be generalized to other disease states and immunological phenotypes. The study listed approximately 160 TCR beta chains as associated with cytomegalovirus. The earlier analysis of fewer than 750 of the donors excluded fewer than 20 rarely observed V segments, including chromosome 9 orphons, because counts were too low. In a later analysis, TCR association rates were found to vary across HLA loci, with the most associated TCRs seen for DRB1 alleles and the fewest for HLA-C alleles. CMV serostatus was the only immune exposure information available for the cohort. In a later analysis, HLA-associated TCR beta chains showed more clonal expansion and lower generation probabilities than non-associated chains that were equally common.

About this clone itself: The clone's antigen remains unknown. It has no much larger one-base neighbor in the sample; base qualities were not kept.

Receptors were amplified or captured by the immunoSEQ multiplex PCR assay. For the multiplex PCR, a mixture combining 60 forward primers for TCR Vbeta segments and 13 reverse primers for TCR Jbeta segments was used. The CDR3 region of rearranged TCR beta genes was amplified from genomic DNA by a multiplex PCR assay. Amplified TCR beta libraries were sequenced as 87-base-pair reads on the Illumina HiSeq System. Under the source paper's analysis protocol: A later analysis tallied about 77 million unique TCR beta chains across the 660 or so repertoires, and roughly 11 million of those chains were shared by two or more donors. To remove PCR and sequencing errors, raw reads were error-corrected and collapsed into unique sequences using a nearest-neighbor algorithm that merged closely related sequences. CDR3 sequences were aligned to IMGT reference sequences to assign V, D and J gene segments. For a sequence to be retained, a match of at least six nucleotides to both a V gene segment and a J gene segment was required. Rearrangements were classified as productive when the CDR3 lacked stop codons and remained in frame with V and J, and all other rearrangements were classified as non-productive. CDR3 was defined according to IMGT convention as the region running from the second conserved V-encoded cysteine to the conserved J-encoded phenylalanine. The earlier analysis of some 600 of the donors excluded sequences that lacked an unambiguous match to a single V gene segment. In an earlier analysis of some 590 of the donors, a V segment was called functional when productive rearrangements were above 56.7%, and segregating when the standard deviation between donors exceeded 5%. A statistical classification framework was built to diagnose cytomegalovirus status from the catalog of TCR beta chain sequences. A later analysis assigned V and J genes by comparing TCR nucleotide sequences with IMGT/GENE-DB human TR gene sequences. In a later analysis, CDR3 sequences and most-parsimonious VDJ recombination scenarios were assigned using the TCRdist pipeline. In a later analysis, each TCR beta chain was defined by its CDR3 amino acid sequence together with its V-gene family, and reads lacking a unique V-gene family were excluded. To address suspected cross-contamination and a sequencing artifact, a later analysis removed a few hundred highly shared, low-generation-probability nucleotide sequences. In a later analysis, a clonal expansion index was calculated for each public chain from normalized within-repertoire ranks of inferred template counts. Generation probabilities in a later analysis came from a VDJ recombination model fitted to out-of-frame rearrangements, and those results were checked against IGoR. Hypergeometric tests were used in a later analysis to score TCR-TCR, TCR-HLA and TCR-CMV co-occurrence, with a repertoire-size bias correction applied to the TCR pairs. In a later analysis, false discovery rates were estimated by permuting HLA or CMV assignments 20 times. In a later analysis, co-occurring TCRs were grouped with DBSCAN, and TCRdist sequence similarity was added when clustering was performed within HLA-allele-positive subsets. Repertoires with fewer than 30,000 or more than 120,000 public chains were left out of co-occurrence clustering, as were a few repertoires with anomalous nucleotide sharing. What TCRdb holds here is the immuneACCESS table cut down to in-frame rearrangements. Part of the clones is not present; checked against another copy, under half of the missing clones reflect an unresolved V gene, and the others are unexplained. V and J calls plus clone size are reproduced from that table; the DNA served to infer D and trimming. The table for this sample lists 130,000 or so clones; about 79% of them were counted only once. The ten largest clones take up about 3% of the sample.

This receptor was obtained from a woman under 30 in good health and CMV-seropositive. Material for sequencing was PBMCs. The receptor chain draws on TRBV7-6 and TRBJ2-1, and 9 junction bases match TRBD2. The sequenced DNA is TGTGCCAGCAGCTCTAGCGGGAACTACAATGAGCAGTTCTTC. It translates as CASSSSGNYNEQFF.